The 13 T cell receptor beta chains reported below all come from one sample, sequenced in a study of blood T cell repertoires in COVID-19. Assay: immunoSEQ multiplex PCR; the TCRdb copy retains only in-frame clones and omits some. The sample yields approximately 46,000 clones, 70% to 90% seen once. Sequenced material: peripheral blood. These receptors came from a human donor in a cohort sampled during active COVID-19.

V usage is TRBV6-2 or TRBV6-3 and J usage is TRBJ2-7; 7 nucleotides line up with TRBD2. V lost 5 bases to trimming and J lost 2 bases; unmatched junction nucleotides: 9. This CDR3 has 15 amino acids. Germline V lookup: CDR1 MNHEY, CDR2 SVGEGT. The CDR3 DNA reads TGTGCCAGCAGTAATCGGGACTACCCGACCTACGAGCAGTACTTC. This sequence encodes CASSNRDYPTYEQYF.

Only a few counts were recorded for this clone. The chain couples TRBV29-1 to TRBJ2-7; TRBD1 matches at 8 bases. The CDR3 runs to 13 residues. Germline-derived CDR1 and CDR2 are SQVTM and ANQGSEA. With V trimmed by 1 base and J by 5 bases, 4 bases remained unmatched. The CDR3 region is CSVEAGGGNEQYF. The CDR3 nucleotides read TGCAGCGTTGAAGCAGGGGGCGGGAACGAGCAGTACTTC.

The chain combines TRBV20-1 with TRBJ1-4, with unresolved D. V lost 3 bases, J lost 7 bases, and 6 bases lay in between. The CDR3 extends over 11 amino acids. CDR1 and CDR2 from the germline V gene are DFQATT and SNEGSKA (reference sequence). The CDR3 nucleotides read TGCAGTGCTAGGGGAGGTGAAAAACTGTTTTTT. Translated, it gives CSARGGEKLFF.

The CDR3 loop reads CASSRDSSYEQYF. The CDR3 DNA is TGTGCCAGCAGCCGGGACAGCTCCTACGAGCAGTACTTC. The V gene is TRBV11-2, the J gene TRBJ2-7; 7 positions match TRBD1. Germline loops: CDR1 SGHAT, CDR2 FQNNGV. This CDR3 has 13 amino acids. The J segment lost 0 bases and the V segment lost 5 bases, leaving 1 base of the junction unmatched.

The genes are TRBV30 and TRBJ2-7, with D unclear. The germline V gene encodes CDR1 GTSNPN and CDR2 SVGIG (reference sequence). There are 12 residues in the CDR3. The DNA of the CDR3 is TGTGCAATGCTGCATAGCTCCTACGAGCAGTACTTC. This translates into CAMLHSSYEQYF.

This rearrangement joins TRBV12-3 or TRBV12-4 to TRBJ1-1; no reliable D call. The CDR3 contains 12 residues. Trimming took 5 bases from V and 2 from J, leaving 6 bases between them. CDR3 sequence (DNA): TGTGCCAGCAGTGAGACTAACACTGAAGCTTTCTTT. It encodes CASSETNTEAFF.

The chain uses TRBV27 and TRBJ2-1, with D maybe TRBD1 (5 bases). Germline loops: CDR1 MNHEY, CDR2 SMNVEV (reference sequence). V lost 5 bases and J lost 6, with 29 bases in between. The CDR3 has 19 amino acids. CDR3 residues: CASSQFPPWQGSSSNEQFF. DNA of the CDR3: TGTGCCAGCAGTCAATTCCCCCCTTGGCAGGGATCCTCTTCCAATGAGCAGTTCTTC.

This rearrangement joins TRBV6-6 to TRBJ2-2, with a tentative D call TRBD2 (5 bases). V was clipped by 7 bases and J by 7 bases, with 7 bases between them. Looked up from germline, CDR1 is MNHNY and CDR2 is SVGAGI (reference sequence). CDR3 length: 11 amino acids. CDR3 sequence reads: CASNGNGELFF. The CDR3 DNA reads TGTGCCAGCAACGGGAACGGGGAGCTGTTTTTT.

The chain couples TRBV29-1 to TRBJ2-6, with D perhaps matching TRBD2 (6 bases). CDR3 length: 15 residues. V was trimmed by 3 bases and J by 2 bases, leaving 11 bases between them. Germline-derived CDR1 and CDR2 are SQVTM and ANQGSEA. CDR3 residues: CSVDDSGAGANVLTF. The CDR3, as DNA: TGCAGCGTTGACGACTCGGGGGCTGGGGCCAACGTCCTGACTTTC.

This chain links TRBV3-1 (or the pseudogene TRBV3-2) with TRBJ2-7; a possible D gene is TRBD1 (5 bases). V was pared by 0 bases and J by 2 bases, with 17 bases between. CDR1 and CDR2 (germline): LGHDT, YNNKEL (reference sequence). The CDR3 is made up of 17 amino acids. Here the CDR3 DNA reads TGTGCCAGCAGCCAAGATCGCGTCCAGGGCCCGACCTACGAGCAGTACTTC. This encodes CASSQDRVQGPTYEQYF.

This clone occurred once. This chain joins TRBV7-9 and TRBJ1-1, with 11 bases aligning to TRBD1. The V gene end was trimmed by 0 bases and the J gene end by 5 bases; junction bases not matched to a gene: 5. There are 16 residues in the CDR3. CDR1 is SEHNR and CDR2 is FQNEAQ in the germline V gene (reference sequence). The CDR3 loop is CASSLAMGQGGTEAFF. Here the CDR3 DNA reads TGTGCCAGCAGCTTAGCTATGGGACAGGGGGGAACTGAAGCTTTCTTT.

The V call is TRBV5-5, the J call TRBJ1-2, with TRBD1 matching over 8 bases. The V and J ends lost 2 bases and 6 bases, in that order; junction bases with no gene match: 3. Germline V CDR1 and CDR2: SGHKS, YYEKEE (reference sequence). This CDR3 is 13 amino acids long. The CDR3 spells CASSFQGANGYTF. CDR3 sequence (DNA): TGTGCCAGCAGCTTCCAGGGGGCGAATGGCTACACCTTC.

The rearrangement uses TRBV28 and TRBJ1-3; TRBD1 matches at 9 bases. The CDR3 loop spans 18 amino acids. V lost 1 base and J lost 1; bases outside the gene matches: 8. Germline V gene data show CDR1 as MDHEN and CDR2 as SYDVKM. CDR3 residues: CASSLSRGQGSSGNTIYF. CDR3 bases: TGTGCCAGCAGTTTATCCAGGGGACAGGGCTCATCTGGAAACACCATATATTTT.